The T cell receptor (beta chain) under discussion was sequenced for a study of blood T cells in healthy people across ages (dated by TCRdb to 2013 to 2016). With regard to the full study: In model experiments, roughly one uniquely barcoded TCR beta cDNA molecule per two T cells was captured by template switching. The donors were split into four age groups: young (average 16 years), middle-aged (39), aged (over 55) and long-lived (approximately 80). For two donors (one aged 18 to 30 and one aged 80 or older), the study analyzed two additional independent replicas of 1 million unique cDNA reads from the same blood draw. To avoid experimental bias, donors of different ages were spread randomly across the sequencing lanes. Using deep sequencing normalized with unique cDNA molecular identifiers, the study measured how TCR beta repertoire diversity changes with age.

Library construction relied on 5' RACE. TCRdb records Illumina HiSeq 2500 as the sequencer. The second PCR ran for roughly 6 to 11 cycles and used a J-beta primer mix along with a sample-barcoded 5' primer. A unique molecular identifier was introduced onto each TCR beta cDNA molecule by a template-switch 5' adaptor carrying 12 random nucleotides. Each sample yielded at least 3 million CDR3-containing paired-end reads. First-strand cDNA synthesis was performed from all RNA using the Mint cDNA synthesis kit, with priming by a TRBC-specific oligonucleotide. Following uracil-DNA glycosylase treatment, a first 18-cycle PCR with universal primers M1SS and BC2_uni_R was performed on all cDNA. The paper's data handling went like this. For normalization, 1 million high-quality reads were randomly selected from each sample, with every read carrying a distinct molecular identifier. Reads sharing molecular identifiers were discarded rather than binned into consensus sequences. MiTCR, set to a Q25 quality threshold and the strictest error-elimination algorithm, was used for CDR3 identification, clonotype clustering and error correction. A nonparametric unseen species model with Euler transformation was used to estimate lower-bound total TCR beta diversity. The public reads were reanalyzed by TCRdb: fastp trimming at Q25, MiXCR alignment, in-frame beta chains only. Every entry covers one CDR3 protein and lists the most common genes and DNA from its rows. TCRdb, not the original authors, processed these V and J calls. Present in this sample are hundreds of thousands of distinct CDR3 sequences, about 61% of which were seen just once. The leading ten clones occupy under 30% of the sample.

As to this clonotype: Its antigen target is currently unknown. No quality values exist for individual bases; no much larger clone is one base distant.

Study-level results and caveats: Bulk unsorted PBMC profiling prevented conclusive comparison of naive and antigen-experienced compartments. As age increased, observed TCR beta diversity per million T cells dropped in a roughly linear way, and a significant reduction was already evident by age about 40. Observed TCR beta diversity correlated strongly with the percentage of naive T cells measured by flow cytometry. Compared with the aged group, more naive CD4+ T cells, fewer expanded clones and increased TCR diversity were shown by the long-lived group, suggesting age selection. Donor CMV infection status was unknown, potentially confounding age-related changes in expanded clonotypes. Estimates of total diversity from one million sequenced T cells were regarded as lower bounds and underestimates.

CDR1 and CDR2 are read off the germline V gene as SQVTM and ANQGSEA. From the cysteine up to the phenylalanine, the CDR3 has a length of 14 residues. Kept here is only the CDR3 DNA, which spans 42 bases and is read in frame from base 1. The V end gives up 6 bases and the J end 8 bases, leaving 12 bases in the junction not matched to a gene. Donors were 40 or so systemically healthy Caucasian individuals from Russia aged 6 to 90 years. Each donor gave ten milliliters of peripheral blood, drawn into EDTA-treated Vacutainer tubes. Ficoll-Paque density-gradient centrifugation was used to isolate PBMCs, with at least 6 million obtained per sample. Total RNA, at least 6 micrograms per sample, was extracted from PBMCs with Trizol reagent. The percentages of naive CD45RAhigh/CD27high T cells were determined by flow cytometry on a PBMC aliquot from every donor.

The sequence came from a man aged 40-49 years in good health. The sequencing sample was made of blood. The sequence is built from TRBV29-1 and TRBJ2-1, and 8 junctional nucleotides match TRBD1. The DNA sequence reads TGCAGCGTACCAGGGGCAGGGGGCTTGGATGAGCAGTTCTTC. The translation is CSVPGAGGLDEQFF.